This TCR beta chain emerged from a study of blood T cell repertoires in COVID-19. Background on the study: There were acute and convalescent COVID-19 samples, and they came from the United States, Italy and Spain. The cDNA or gDNA used as material had been derived from T cells, B-cell-depleted T cells, or PBMCs.

Per germline, CDR1 SGHRS and CDR2 YFSETQ. The CDR3 is 14 amino acids. V was clipped by 3 bases and J by 3 bases, with 13 bases between them. Per the authors' pipeline: Reference gene primer amplification in the assay estimated nucleated cell counts. Clones were read by immunoSEQ multiplex PCR, and TCRdb kept only the in-frame ones, dropping some. V and J calls plus clone size are reproduced from that table; the DNA served to infer D and trimming. This table holds 70,000 to 85,000 clones, roughly 90% found once. The chain recombines TRBV5-1 with TRBJ2-7, with a weak D call TRBD1 (6 bases). The sequenced sample consisted of peripheral blood. This clonotype was obtained from a woman aged 60-70 years with active COVID-19. The CDR3 here is CASSSDSPNYEQYF. The CDR3 nucleotides are TGCGCCAGCAGCTCGGACAGTCCAAACTACGAGCAGTACTTC.